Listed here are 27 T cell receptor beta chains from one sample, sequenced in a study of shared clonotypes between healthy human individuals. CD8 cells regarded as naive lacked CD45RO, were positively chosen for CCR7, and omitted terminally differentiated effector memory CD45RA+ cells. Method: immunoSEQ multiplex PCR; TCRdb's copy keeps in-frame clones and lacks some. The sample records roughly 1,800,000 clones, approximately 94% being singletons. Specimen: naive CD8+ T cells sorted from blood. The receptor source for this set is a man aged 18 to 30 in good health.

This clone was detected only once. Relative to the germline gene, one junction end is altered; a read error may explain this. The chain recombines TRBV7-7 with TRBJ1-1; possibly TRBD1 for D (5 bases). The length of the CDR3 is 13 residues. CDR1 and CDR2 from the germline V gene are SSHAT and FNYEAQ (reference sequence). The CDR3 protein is CASSLVKGRGAFF. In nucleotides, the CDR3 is TGTGCTAGCAGCTTAGTTAAAGGAAGGGGAGCTTTCTTT. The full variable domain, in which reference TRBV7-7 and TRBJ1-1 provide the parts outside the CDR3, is GAGVSQSPRYKVTKRGQDVTLRCDPISSHATLYWYQQALGQGPEFLTYFNYEAQPDKSGLPSDRFSAERPEGSISTLTIQRTEQRDSAMYRCASSLVKGRGAFFGQGTRLTVV.

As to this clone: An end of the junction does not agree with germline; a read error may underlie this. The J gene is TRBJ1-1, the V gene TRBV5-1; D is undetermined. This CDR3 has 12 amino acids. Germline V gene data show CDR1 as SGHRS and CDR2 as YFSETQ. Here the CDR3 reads CASRLEGSEAFF. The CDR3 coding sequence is TGCGCCAGCCGCTTAGAGGGCTCCGAAGCTTTCTTT.

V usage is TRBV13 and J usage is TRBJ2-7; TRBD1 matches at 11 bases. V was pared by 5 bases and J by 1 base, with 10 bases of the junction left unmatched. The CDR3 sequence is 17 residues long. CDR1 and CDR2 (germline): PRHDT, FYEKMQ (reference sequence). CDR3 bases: TGTGCCAGCAGCCCGCCCTCGGGACAGGGGGTTTCCTACGAGCAGTACTTC. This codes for CASSPPSGQGVSYEQYF.

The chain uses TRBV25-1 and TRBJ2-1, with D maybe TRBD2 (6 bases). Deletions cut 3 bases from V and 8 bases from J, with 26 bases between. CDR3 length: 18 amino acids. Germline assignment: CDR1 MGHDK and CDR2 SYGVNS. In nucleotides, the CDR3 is TGTGCCAGCAGTGACAGGGCTTCGGGGGAGGCCAGTTCGGATGAGCAGTTCTTC. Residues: CASSDRASGEASSDEQFF.

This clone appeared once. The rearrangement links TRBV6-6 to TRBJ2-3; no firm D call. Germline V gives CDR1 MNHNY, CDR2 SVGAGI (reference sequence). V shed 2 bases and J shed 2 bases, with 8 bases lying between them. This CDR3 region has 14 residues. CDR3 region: CASSYDPVTDTQYF. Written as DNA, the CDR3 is TGTGCCAGCAGTTACGACCCGGTCACAGATACGCAGTATTTT.

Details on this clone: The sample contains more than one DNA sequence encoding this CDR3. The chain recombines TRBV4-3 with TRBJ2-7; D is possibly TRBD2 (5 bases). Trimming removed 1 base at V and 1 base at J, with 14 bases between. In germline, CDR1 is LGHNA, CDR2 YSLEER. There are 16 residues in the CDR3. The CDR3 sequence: CASSQGTGSTSYEQYF. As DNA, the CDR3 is TGCGCCAGCAGCCAAGGTACGGGATCAACTTCCTACGAGCAGTACTTC.

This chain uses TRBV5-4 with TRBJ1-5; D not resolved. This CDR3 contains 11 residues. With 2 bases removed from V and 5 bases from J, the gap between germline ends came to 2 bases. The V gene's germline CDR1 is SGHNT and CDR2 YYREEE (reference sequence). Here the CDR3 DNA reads TGTGCCAGCAGCTTATATCAGCCCCAGCATTTT. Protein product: CASSLYQPQHF.

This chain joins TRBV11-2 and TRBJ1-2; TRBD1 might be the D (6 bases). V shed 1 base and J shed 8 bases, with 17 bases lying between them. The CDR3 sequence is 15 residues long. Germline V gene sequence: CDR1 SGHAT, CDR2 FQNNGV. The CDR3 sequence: CASSLGWLRGSGYTF. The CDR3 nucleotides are TGTGCCAGCAGCTTAGGCTGGCTCAGGGGAAGCGGCTACACCTTC. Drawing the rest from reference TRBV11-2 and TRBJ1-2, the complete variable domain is EAGVAQSPRYKIIEKRQSVAFWCNPISGHATLYWYQQILGQGPKLLIQFQNNGVVDDSQLPKDRFSAERLKGVDSTLKIQPAKLEDSAVYLCASSLGWLRGSGYTFGSGTRLTVV.

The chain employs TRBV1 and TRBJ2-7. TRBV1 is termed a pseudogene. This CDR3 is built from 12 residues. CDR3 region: CTSSQGGSAVYF. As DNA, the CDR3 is TGCACCAGCAGCCAAGGGGGTAGTGCCGTGTACTTC.

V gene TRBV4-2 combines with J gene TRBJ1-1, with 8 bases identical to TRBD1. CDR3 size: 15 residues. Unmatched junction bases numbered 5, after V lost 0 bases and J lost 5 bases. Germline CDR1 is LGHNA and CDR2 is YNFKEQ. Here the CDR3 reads CASSQDGTGGTEAFF. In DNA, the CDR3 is TGTGCCAGCAGCCAAGATGGCACAGGGGGGACTGAAGCTTTCTTT.

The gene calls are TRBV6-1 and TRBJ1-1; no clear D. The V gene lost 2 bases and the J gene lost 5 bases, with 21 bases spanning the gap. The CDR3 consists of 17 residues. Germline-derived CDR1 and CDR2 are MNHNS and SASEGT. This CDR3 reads CASSEFGVGSWFTEAFF. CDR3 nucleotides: TGTGCCAGCAGTGAATTTGGGGTTGGGTCGTGGTTTACTGAAGCTTTCTTT.

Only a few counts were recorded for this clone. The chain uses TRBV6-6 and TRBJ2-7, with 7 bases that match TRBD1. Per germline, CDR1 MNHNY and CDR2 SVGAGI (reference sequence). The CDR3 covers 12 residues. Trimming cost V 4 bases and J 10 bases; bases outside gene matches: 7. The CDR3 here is CASSFGTADQYF. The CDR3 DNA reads TGTGCCAGCAGTTTCGGGACAGCGGACCAGTACTTC.

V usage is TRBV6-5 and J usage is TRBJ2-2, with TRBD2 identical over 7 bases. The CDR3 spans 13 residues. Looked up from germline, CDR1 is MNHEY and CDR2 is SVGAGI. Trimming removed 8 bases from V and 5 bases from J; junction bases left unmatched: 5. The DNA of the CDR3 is TGTGCCAGCGATCCTAGCGGAACCGGGGAGCTGTTTTTT. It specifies CASDPSGTGELFF.

CDR3 protein: CASRSTGNQETQYF. CDR3 DNA sequence: TGTGCCAGCAGGTCGACAGGGAACCAAGAGACCCAGTACTTC. The chain uses TRBV28 and TRBJ2-5; 7 nucleotides align to TRBD1. This CDR3 is 14 amino acids long. Losses at the gene ends were 6 bases for V and 0 bases for J; bases not matched to a gene: 4. The germline V gene encodes CDR1 MDHEN and CDR2 SYDVKM.

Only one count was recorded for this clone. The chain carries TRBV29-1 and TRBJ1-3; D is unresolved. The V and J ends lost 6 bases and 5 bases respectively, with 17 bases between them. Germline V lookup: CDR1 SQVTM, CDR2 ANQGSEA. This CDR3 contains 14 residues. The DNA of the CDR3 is TGCAGCGTCAAGGAGGCAGAAAACCGAAACACCATATATTTT. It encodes CSVKEAENRNTIYF.

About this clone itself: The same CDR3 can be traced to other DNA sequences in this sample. CDR3: CASSLQGGNEKLFF. DNA for the CDR3: TGTGCCAGCAGCTTACAGGGCGGTAATGAAAAACTGTTTTTT. The V and J genes are TRBV13 and TRBJ1-4, with D perhaps matching TRBD1 (5 bases). The CDR3 consists of 14 residues. Deletions cut 2 bases from V and 4 bases from J, with 8 bases between. CDR1 and CDR2 (germline): PRHDT, FYEKMQ (reference sequence).

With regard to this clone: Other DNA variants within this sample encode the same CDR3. The CDR3 is CASSQAVSYEQYF. CDR3 DNA sequence: TGCGCCAGCAGCCAAGCAGTTAGCTACGAGCAGTACTTC. This chain uses TRBV4-3 with TRBJ2-7; D gene uncertain. V was trimmed by 1 base and J by 3 bases, leaving 7 bases between them. CDR3 length: 13 residues. The V gene's germline CDR1 is LGHNA and CDR2 YSLEER.

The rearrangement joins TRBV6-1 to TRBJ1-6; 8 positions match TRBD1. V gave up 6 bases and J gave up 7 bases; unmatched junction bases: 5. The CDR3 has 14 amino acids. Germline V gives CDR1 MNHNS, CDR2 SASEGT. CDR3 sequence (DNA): TGTGCCAGCAGCGACAGGGGTTGGAATTCACCCCTCCACTTT. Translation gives CASSDRGWNSPLHF.

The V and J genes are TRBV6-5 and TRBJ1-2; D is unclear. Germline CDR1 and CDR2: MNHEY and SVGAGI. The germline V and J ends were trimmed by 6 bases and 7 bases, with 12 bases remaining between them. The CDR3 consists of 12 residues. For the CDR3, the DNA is TGTGCCAGCAGACGACTGGAAGGTGGCTACACCTTC. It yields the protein CASRRLEGGYTF.

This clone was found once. The CDR3 region has the DNA TGTGCCAGCAGCTTGGGACAGGGCCATACTGAAGCTTTCTTT. Protein sequence: CASSLGQGHTEAFF. The V call is TRBV5-6, the J call TRBJ1-1; 7 bases agree with TRBD1. CDR1 SGHDT and CDR2 YYEEEE come from the germline V gene. CDR3 length equals 14 residues. V shed 0 bases and J 5 bases; nucleotides not matched to a gene: 4.

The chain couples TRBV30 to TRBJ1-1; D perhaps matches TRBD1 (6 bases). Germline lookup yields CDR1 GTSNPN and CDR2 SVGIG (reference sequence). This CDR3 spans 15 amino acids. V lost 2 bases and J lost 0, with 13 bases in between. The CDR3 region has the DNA TGTGCCTGGAGTTCAGGGGCCGCATTGAACACTGAAGCTTTCTTT. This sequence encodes CAWSSGAALNTEAFF.

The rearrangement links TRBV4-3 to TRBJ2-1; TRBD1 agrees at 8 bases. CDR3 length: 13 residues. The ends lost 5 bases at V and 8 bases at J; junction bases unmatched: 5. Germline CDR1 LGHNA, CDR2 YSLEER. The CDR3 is CASSFRGRDEQFF. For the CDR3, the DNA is TGCGCCAGCAGCTTCAGGGGGCGGGATGAGCAGTTCTTC.

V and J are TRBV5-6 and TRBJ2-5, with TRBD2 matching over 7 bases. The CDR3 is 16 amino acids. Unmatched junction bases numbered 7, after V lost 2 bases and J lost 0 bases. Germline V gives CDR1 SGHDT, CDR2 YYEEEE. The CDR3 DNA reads TGTGCCAGCAGCTTCAGGGACTACCAGTACCAAGAGACCCAGTACTTC. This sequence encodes CASSFRDYQYQETQYF.

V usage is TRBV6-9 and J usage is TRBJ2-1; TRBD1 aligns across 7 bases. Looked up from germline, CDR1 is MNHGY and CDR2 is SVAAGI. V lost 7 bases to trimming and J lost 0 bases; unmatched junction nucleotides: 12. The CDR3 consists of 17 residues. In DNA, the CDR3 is TGTGCCAGCATAACGTTGGTGGGACAGTGCTCCTACAATGAGCAGTTCTTC. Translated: CASITLVGQCSYNEQFF.

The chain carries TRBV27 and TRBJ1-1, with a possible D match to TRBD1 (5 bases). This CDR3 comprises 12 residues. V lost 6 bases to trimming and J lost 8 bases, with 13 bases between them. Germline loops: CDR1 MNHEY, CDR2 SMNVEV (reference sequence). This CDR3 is CASRGHREEAFF. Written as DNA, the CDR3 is TGTGCCAGCAGAGGACATCGGGAGGAAGCTTTCTTT.

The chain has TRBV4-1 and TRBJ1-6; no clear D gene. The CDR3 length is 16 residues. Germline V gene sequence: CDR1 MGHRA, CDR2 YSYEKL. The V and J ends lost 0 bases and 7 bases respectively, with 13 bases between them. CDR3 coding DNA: TGCGCCAGCAGCCAAGACAGAGGACTGACCAATTCACCCCTCCACTTT. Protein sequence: CASSQDRGLTNSPLHF.

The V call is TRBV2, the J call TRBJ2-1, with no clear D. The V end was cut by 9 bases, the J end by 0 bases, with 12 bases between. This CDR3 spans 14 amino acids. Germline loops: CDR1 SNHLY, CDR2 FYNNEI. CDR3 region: CARGGLNSYNEQFF. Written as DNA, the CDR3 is TGTGCCAGGGGTGGGCTCAACTCCTACAATGAGCAGTTCTTC.